The following is a T cell receptor (beta chain) sequence with its context. The antigen is not known. This record comes from a study of shared clonotypes between healthy human individuals. Study-wide context: Each donor's CD8 memory used one plate, CD8 naive two, each CD4 subset three. Study findings and constraints: Shared clonotypes across all four donors exceeded non-shared ones in generation probability. Naive subsets typically showed greater estimated richness than memory subsets.

Partitioning of CD4+ cells yielded a CD45RA+ naive subset and a CD45RA-negative memory subset. Here immunoSEQ multiplex PCR was the method, and the copy in TCRdb shows in-frame clones only, minus some. The sample lists over a million clones, 78% occurring once. Germline CDR1 is SGHTA and CDR2 is FQGNSA. The CDR3 spans 19 residues. V lost 4 bases, J lost 2 bases, and 14 bases stayed unmatched. Sequenced sample: memory CD4+ T cells from PBMCs. Documented subset: CD45RA-negative fraction. This TCR came from a man in his late teens or twenties in good health. Some clones in this sample may be carry-over from other donors' samples. The chain couples TRBV7-2 to TRBJ2-7; 13 bases are shared with TRBD2. CDR3 residues: CASSSRTSGRNQNPYEQYF. CDR3 DNA: TGTGCCAGCAGCTCTCGGACTAGCGGGAGAAATCAGAATCCCTACGAGCAGTACTTC. The full variable domain, its missing parts supplied by reference TRBV7-2 and TRBJ2-7, is GAGVSQSPSNKVTEKGKDVELRCDPISGHTALYWYRQSLGQGLEFLIYFQGNSAPDKSGLPSDRFSAERTGGSVSTLTIQRTQQEDSAVYLCASSSRTSGRNQNPYEQYFGPGTRLTVT.